This T cell receptor beta chain was recovered during a study of T cell changes during pregnancy in multiple sclerosis. This CDR3 spans 13 amino acids. V was trimmed by 6 bases and J by 1 base, leaving 10 bases between them. Germline-derived CDR1 and CDR2 are SGHTA and FQGTGA. Here immunoSEQ multiplex PCR was the method, and the copy in TCRdb shows in-frame clones only, minus some. The sample shows roughly 57,000 clones, around 92% of them seen only once. The rearrangement uses TRBV7-3 and TRBJ2-7; D ambiguous. Sequences were derived from CD4+ T cells from peripheral blood mononuclear cells, sampled after pregnancy. This receptor was identified in a female donor with multiple sclerosis, enrolled in a pregnancy study. CDR3 sequence reads: CASSPPGSYEQYF. The CDR3 DNA reads as TGTGCCAGCAGTCCCCCGGGTTCCTACGAGCAGTACTTC.